This T cell receptor (beta chain) appears in the sequencing data of a study of blood T cell repertoires in COVID-19. Background on the study: Collection of acute and convalescent COVID-19 samples took place in the United States, Italy and Spain. T cells, B-cell-depleted T cells, or PBMCs provided the cDNA or gDNA that served as material.

In the source study's methods: By means of reference gene primer amplification, nucleated cell counts were estimated. Profiling relied on immunoSEQ multiplex PCR, and the TCRdb table lists in-frame clones only, not all of them. The V and J calls and the clone size are those of that table, but D and trimming were determined from the DNA. The data contain about 98,000 clones, about 85% of them singletons. Per the germline V gene, CDR1 is MNHEY and CDR2 is SVGAGI. The CDR3 spans 12 residues. The ends were cut back, 5 bases at V and 8 bases at J, with 9 bases in the middle. The sequenced material came from peripheral blood. The chain combines TRBV6-5 with TRBJ1-4; no definite D call. The clonotype comes from a man between 65 and 79 years old with acute or convalescent COVID-19. CDR3 loop: CASSRVGEKLFF. DNA for the CDR3: TGTGCCAGCAGTAGAGTCGGGGAAAAACTGTTTTTT.